The clone carrying this T cell receptor (beta chain) was observed a few times. V lost 0 bases and J lost 7; bases outside the gene matches: 7. CDR3 length: 15 amino acids. Over several immunoSEQ plates, each subset's genomic DNA was distributed in even portions. Sequencing was performed with immunoSEQ multiplex PCR; in TCRdb, only in-frame clones are kept and a portion is missing. Here the sample spans roughly 1 million clones, about 84% being singletons. The sample belongs to a study of shared clonotypes between healthy human individuals. The sequenced sample consisted of memory CD4+ T cells from PBMCs. Subset in this sample: CD45RA-negative fraction. This TCR derives from a man aged 18 to 29 in good health. Some clones in this sample may be carry-over from other donors' samples. The chain links TRBV5-3 to TRBJ2-1, with 7 bases matching TRBD1. TRBV5-3 is assigned to the ORF class and has an uncertain function. CDR3 DNA sequence: TGTGCCAGAAGCTTGGACCGGACAGGATTTAATGAGCAGTTCTTC. Its translation is CARSLDRTGFNEQFF.